These 25 T cell receptor beta chains were sequenced from one sample in a study of cytomegalovirus exposure and HLA in healthy donors. Assay: immunoSEQ multiplex PCR; the TCRdb copy retains only in-frame clones and omits some. The table shows hundreds of thousands of clones, with approximately 84% occurring only once. The sequenced sample consisted of PBMCs. All receptors derive from a man aged 18 to 29 in good health and CMV-seropositive.

The chain joins TRBV27 to TRBJ2-1, with D maybe TRBD2 (6 bases). The germline gives CDR1 MNHEY, CDR2 SMNVEV (reference sequence). The CDR3 consists of 15 residues. The V end was cut by 2 bases, the J end by 9 bases, with 17 bases between. The CDR3 sequence is CASSLGRGWGSEQFF. For the CDR3, the DNA is TGTGCCAGCAGTTTAGGACGGGGGTGGGGGAGTGAGCAGTTCTTC.

The chain recombines TRBV2 with TRBJ1-1; D gene unclear. The V end was cut by 7 bases, the J end by 4 bases, with 16 bases between. In germline, CDR1 is SNHLY, CDR2 FYNNEI. This CDR3 has 14 residues. The CDR3 here is CASNLEGFGTEAFF. The CDR3 DNA sequence: TGTGCCAGCAATTTGGAGGGTTTTGGCACTGAAGCTTTCTTT.

The J gene is TRBJ2-7, the V gene TRBV14; 12 nucleotides line up with TRBD1. J lost 6 bases, V lost 4 bases, and 4 bases had no gene match. Germline CDR1 and CDR2: SGHDN and FVKESK. This CDR3 contains 14 residues. The chain's CDR3 is CASSPRDRGREQYF. The CDR3 bases are TGTGCCAGCAGCCCCCGGGACAGGGGGCGCGAGCAGTACTTC.

This chain links TRBV18 with TRBJ2-3; 7 bases fit TRBD1. This CDR3 has 17 amino acids. J was trimmed by 3 bases and V by 6 bases; bases with no gene match: 15. Germline V gene data show CDR1 as KGHSH and CDR2 as LQKENI. CDR3 amino acids: CASSRTPLQGSTDTQYF. For the CDR3, the DNA is TGTGCCAGCTCGCGTACCCCTCTACAGGGGTCTACAGATACGCAGTATTTT.

The V call is TRBV7-3, the J call TRBJ2-1, with D perhaps assigned TRBD1 or TRBD2 (6 bases each). The CDR3 spans 12 residues. CDR1 SGHTA and CDR2 FQGTGA come from the germline V gene. The V and J ends lost 4 bases and 10 bases respectively, with 11 bases between them. CDR3 sequence (DNA): TGTGCCAGCAGCTCGGGGGCAGGGGAGCAGTTCTTC. This gives the protein CASSSGAGEQFF.

The rearrangement uses TRBV5-1 and TRBJ2-7; 10 bases align to TRBD2. The V and J ends lost 4 bases and 5 bases, in that order; junction bases with no gene match: 12. Germline-derived CDR1 and CDR2 are SGHRS and YFSETQ. This CDR3 region has 16 residues. CDR3 DNA: TGCGCCAGCAGCCCCTATGCTAGCGGGGGACGGAACGAGCAGTACTTC. Protein: CASSPYASGGRNEQYF.

The chain combines TRBV10-3 with TRBJ2-2; D perhaps matches TRBD1 (7 bases). From germline, CDR1 is ENHRY and CDR2 SYGVKD. Between the trimmed V and J ends, which lost 4 bases and 5 bases, there was a span of 11 bases. CDR3 length equals 14 residues. The DNA of the CDR3 is TGTGCCATCAGTGGGCCAGGGGGGACCGGGGAGCTGTTTTTT. Amino acids: CAISGPGGTGELFF.

The chain employs TRBV7-2 and TRBJ1-4, with TRBD1 matching 10 bases. The length of the CDR3 is 15 residues. CDR1 and CDR2 from the germline V gene are SGHTA and FQGNSA. Germline trimming cut 5 bases from V and 5 bases from J; bases unmatched to any gene: 5. This CDR3 reads CASSRQGAMNEKLFF. As DNA, the CDR3 is TGTGCCAGCAGCAGACAGGGGGCGATGAATGAAAAACTGTTTTTT.

In DNA, the CDR3 is TGTGCCAGCAGGCGGGACTGGGACTACGAGCAGTACTTC. It is translated as CASRRDWDYEQYF. The rearrangement links TRBV5-4 to TRBJ2-7; D possibly corresponds to TRBD2 (6 bases). The germline gives CDR1 SGHNT, CDR2 YYREEE (reference sequence). The CDR3 length is 13 residues. Trimming cost V 5 bases and J 3 bases, with 12 bases left between them.

The chain uses TRBV11-3 and TRBJ1-2, with D perhaps TRBD1 (6 bases). The CDR3 is made up of 16 amino acids. V was clipped by 1 base and J by 1 base, with 13 bases between them. The germline gives CDR1 SGHNT, CDR2 YENEEA. The CDR3 nucleotides read TGTGCCAGCAGCTTAGTCGGGGGGGCCGTTAACTATGGCTACACCTTC. This encodes CASSLVGGAVNYGYTF.

The rearrangement links TRBV13 to TRBJ2-7; TRBD1 matches 8 bases. The CDR3 loop spans 14 amino acids. V dropped 0 bases and J dropped 5; count of bases not matched to a gene: 3. The germline V gene encodes CDR1 PRHDT and CDR2 FYEKMQ (reference sequence). As DNA, the CDR3 is TGTGCCAGCAGCTTAGGCAGGGGGCCCAACGAGCAGTACTTC. Translated: CASSLGRGPNEQYF. Variable domain in full (rest from reference TRBV13 and TRBJ2-7): AAGVIQSPRHLIKEKRETATLKCYPIPRHDTVYWYQQGPGQDPQFLISFYEKMQSDKGSIPDRFSAQQFSDYHSELNMSSLELGDSALYFCASSLGRGPNEQYFGPGTRLTVT.

The rearrangement joins TRBV27 to TRBJ1-2; 7 positions agree with TRBD1. The V segment lost 1 base and the J segment 3 bases; nucleotides outside the gene matches: 5. This CDR3 is built from 15 residues. Germline CDR1 and CDR2: MNHEY and SMNVEV (reference sequence). The CDR3 DNA is TGTGCCAGCAGTTTATGGGCAGGGGGGGACTATGGCTACACCTTC. Protein product: CASSLWAGGDYGYTF.

This clone showed up just once. This chain links TRBV6-5 with TRBJ1-4; perhaps TRBD1 as D (5 bases). Germline V gene lookup returns CDR1 MNHEY and CDR2 SVGAGI. The V end lost 6 bases, the J end lost 8 bases, and 13 bases lay between the germline ends. This CDR3 contains 13 residues. The CDR3 nucleotides are TGTGCCAGCAGAGAGGGGAAAGGAGAAAAACTGTTTTTT. Translation: CASREGKGEKLFF.

This chain links TRBV2 with TRBJ1-3; D not certain. V lost 1 base and J lost 0, with 7 bases in between. CDR1 is SNHLY, CDR2 FYNNEI, per germline. The CDR3 length is 15 residues. CDR3 protein: CASSEGGFSGNTIYF. CDR3 sequence (DNA): TGTGCCAGCAGTGAAGGCGGATTCTCTGGAAACACCATATATTTT.

This clone was counted only a few times. The V call is TRBV14, the J call TRBJ1-3; no definite D call. This CDR3 is 15 amino acids long. Germline lookup yields CDR1 SGHDN and CDR2 FVKESK. Trimming stripped 4 bases from V and 2 bases from J, with 12 bases between. The CDR3 DNA is TGTGCCAGCAGCCCACTCGGGCCCGCTGGAAACACCATATATTTT. This codes for CASSPLGPAGNTIYF. The variable domain in full, with the rest retrieved from reference TRBV14 and TRBJ1-3, is EAGVTQFPSHSVIEKGQTVTLRCDPISGHDNLYWYRRVMGKEIKFLLHFVKESKQDESGMPNNRFLAERTGGTYSTLKVQPAELEDSGVYFCASSPLGPAGNTIYFGEGSWLTVV.

The V gene is TRBV5-1, the J gene TRBJ1-3, with D perhaps matching TRBD1 (5 bases). Trimming removed 4 bases at V and 1 base at J, with 9 bases between. In germline, CDR1 is SGHRS, CDR2 YFSETQ. The CDR3 is made up of 14 amino acids. The CDR3 loop reads CASSPSGSGNTIYF. The CDR3 nucleotides are TGCGCCAGCAGCCCGTCAGGGTCTGGAAACACCATATATTTT.

The chain is built from TRBV7-2 and TRBJ2-3, with TRBD2 matching over 14 bases. Germline-derived CDR1 and CDR2 are SGHTA and FQGNSA. V trimming: 5 bases; J trimming: 3 bases; junction bases outside the gene matches: 7. The CDR3 loop spans 17 amino acids. The CDR3 region has the DNA TGTGCCAGCAGCCCTCGACTAGCGGGAGGGCCGACAGATACGCAGTATTTT. The encoded protein is CASSPRLAGGPTDTQYF.

Notes on this clone: This specimen includes other DNA sequences encoding the same CDR3. The V gene is TRBV27, the J gene TRBJ2-7; unclear D gene. This CDR3 is built from 11 residues. Trimming removed 2 bases at V and 4 bases at J, with 3 bases between. Germline CDR1 MNHEY, CDR2 SMNVEV (reference sequence). This CDR3 is CASSLGYEQYF. The CDR3 DNA reads TGTGCCAGCAGTTTAGGTTACGAGCAGTACTTC.

The chain links TRBV11-1 to TRBJ2-3; 8 bases line up with TRBD2. V was clipped by 4 bases and J by 2 bases; unmatched bases: 8. The CDR3 consists of 16 residues. Germline V lookup: CDR1 SGHAT, CDR2 FQDESV (reference sequence). The DNA for the CDR3 is TGTGCCAGCAGCTACCGGACTAGCCCATCCACAGATACGCAGTATTTT. Its translation: CASSYRTSPSTDTQYF.

The chain has TRBV14 and TRBJ2-5; no reliable D call. The CDR3 has 15 amino acids. Trimming removed 4 bases at V and 2 bases at J, with 14 bases between. The V gene's germline CDR1 is SGHDN and CDR2 FVKESK. CDR3 sequence reads: CASSPNSGGQETQYF. For the CDR3, the DNA is TGTGCCAGCAGCCCTAACTCGGGCGGACAAGAGACCCAGTACTTC.

The J gene is TRBJ2-7, the V gene TRBV7-8, with D unresolved. Trimming took 3 bases from V and 3 from J, leaving 9 bases between them. The length of the CDR3 is 13 residues. In germline, CDR1 is SGHVS, CDR2 FQNEAQ. The chain's CDR3 is CASSFGRYYEQYF. The CDR3 nucleotides are TGTGCCAGCAGCTTCGGACGGTACTACGAGCAGTACTTC.

The chain combines TRBV20-1 with TRBJ2-5; D remains ambiguous. The V gene's germline CDR1 is DFQATT and CDR2 SNEGSKA (reference sequence). CDR3 length: 11 amino acids. Trimming cost V 3 bases and J 2 bases, with 4 bases left between them. CDR3 DNA sequence: TGCAGTGCTAGTGAACAAGAGACCCAGTACTTC. Its protein is CSASEQETQYF.

The gene calls are TRBV10-3 and TRBJ2-1, with a weak D call TRBD1 (6 bases). Trimming removed 4 bases at V and 0 bases at J, with 16 bases between. CDR3 length: 17 residues. CDR1 and CDR2 (germline): ENHRY, SYGVKD. Written as DNA, the CDR3 is TGTGCCATCAGTGGGGCCAACAGGGAGAGCTCCTACAATGAGCAGTTCTTC. Protein product: CAISGANRESSYNEQFF.

This sequence joins TRBV10-3 and TRBJ2-7; no firm D call. This CDR3 has 13 residues. Trimming shortened V by 4 bases and J by 1 base, and 8 bases separated the two germline ends. Germline V gene sequence: CDR1 ENHRY, CDR2 SYGVKD. Here the CDR3 reads CAISVQLSYEQYF. Written as DNA, the CDR3 is TGTGCCATCAGTGTTCAACTGTCCTACGAGCAGTACTTC.

The chain is built from TRBV7-2 and TRBJ1-4, with D possibly TRBD1 on 5 matching bases. V was trimmed by 6 bases and J by 7 bases, leaving 15 bases between them. This CDR3 has 14 residues. CDR1 and CDR2 (germline): SGHTA, FQGNSA. The CDR3: CASRLGPLAEKLFF. For the CDR3, the DNA is TGTGCCAGCAGGTTGGGACCTCTCGCTGAAAAACTGTTTTTT. The full variable domain, its missing parts supplied by reference TRBV7-2 and TRBJ1-4, is GAGVSQSPSNKVTEKGKDVELRCDPISGHTALYWYRQSLGQGLEFLIYFQGNSAPDKSGLPSDRFSAERTGGSVSTLTIQRTQQEDSAVYLCASRLGPLAEKLFFGSGTQLSVL.